The entry that follows covers one T cell receptor (beta chain) sequence. Its antigen is currently not known. No qualities accompany the bases; no much larger clone lies one base away. The sample originates from a study of shared clonotypes between healthy human individuals (dated by TCRdb to 2020 to 2021). Regarding the study in general: A few men and a couple of women, aged 18 to 49 years, made up the cohort. Per donor, three plates each were used for CD4 naive and CD4 memory, two for CD8 naive, and one for CD8 memory. The study deeply sequenced blood TCR repertoires of five healthy adults to estimate repertoire size and the extent of clonotype sharing between individuals. To increase sequencing depth and limit assay-specific biases, TCR repertoire library preparation and sequencing were carried out by different laboratories using diverse techniques. Between about 0.9 and 8.9 billion PBMCs per donor were obtained by leukapheresis.

What the study reported, not specific to this receptor: Estimated clonotype richness was generally larger for naive than for memory subsets. Pairwise subsampling indicated that sequencing depth was expected to affect the degree of clonotype sharing among donors. Incomplete sequencing was indicated by rarefaction of sorted-subset datasets, despite the large sequencing depth. Sampling was restricted to blood, and TCR repertoires in tissues likely differ from the TCR repertoires found in blood. Because the study included only a small number of donors, the genetic and exposure-history diversity represented was limited. Across a few donors, about 5.2% of naive CD4, 3% to 4% of naive CD8, under 2.5% of memory CD4, and 0.4% of memory CD8 clonotypes were shared. Compared with non-shared clonotypes, the clonotypes found in all four sorted-subset donors had higher generation probabilities.

Using the deep immunoSEQ assay, multiplex PCR amplified TCR CDR3 regions from genomic DNA. Extracted genomic DNA from each cell subset was distributed evenly across all wells of several immunoSEQ 96-well plates, and each plate was treated as a replicate. For sorted subsets, about 0.2 ug genomic DNA, equal to 30,000 to 35,000 T cell genomes, was loaded into each replicate PCR. Purified libraries were measured with a Qubit 3.0 fluorometer, size-checked on a Bioanalyzer 2100, and measured again with the KAPA Library Quantification kit. Each immunoSEQ 96-well plate was sequenced on its own single-read 150-cycle Illumina NextSeq 550 flow cell. Per the authors' processing: The immunoSEQ output contained only junctional sequences without quality scores, so filtering could not match that applied to full-length reads. Sequences were annotated with PyIR, a Python wrapper for IgBLAST v1.9, using IMGT germline references to assign V/J genes and CDR3. Reads with weak V/J assignments (E-value above 1e-6), missing CDR3, stop codons, out-of-frame junctions, or ambiguous translated residues were removed. A V3J clonotype was defined by an identical inferred V gene, J gene, and CDR3 amino acid sequence. The percentage overlap between two repertoires was calculated by dividing the number of shared unique clonotypes by the size of the smaller repertoire. Richness of each repertoire was evaluated using RTK rarefaction, the Chao1 estimator, and Recon v2.1 estimates of unobserved clonotypes. OLGA was used to compute generation probabilities for all TCRbeta clonotypes that the gDNA method yielded from a handful of donors. TCRdb took over this immuneACCESS table, retaining in-frame rearrangements with V and J assigned. Such tables are incomplete; in checked studies, under half of the missing clones stem from an unresolved V gene, and the remainder is unexplained. V, J and clone size are taken as reported in that table, and D and trimming were inferred from the DNA itself. Present in this sample are about 2.4 million clones, 90% to 95% of which were seen just once. About 0.38% of the sample comes from the top ten.

Healthy HIV-negative adults with no recently reported acute infections or vaccinations were included as donors. All donors were Caucasian adults living in Nashville, Tennessee, USA. Magnetic negative selection was used to enrich CD4+ T cells, after which naive cells were positively selected on CD45RA and the negative fraction became the memory subset. Blood was obtained by leukapheresis, after which PBMCs were separated by Ficoll-Histopaque density gradient centrifugation and cryopreserved in liquid nitrogen vapor phase. Analytical flow cytometry was used to check the purity and quantity of each magnetically sorted T cell population. Each sorted fraction had its genomic DNA isolated and then quantified by UV absorbance on a Nanodrop 2000c. For CDR1 and CDR2, the germline V gene lists SGHRS and YFSETQ. Measured from the cysteine to the phenylalanine, the CDR3 is 15 residues long. Just CDR3 DNA is preserved here, 45 bases in frame from base 1. V loses 4 bases of germline sequence and J loses 8 bases, and the interval between the two ends is 18 bases.

The sequence derives from a man in his late teens or twenties in good health. Some clones in this sample may be carry-over from other donors' samples. The source material was naive CD4+ T cells from PBMCs. The cell subset or site label of this sample denotes: CD45RA+ positively selected. Recombination connected TRBV5-1 to TRBJ1-4; a confident D gene designation cannot be given. The DNA is TGCGCCAGCAGCCGCGTGTTCTGGGATGGCGAAAAACTGTTTTTT. It encodes CASSRVFWDGEKLFF.